This is a list of T cell receptor beta chains from one sample in a study of post-analysis software for immune sequencing data. One entry per CDR3 protein results from TCRdb running MiXCR on the PCR reads. The table lists about 180,000 distinct CDR3 sequences, around 28% of them singletons. Sequencing was carried out using blood. The source of these receptors is a girl aged 5 to 17 with multiple sclerosis. Both conserved end residues are part of each CDR3. The D gene is left open where the match is weak.

V gene: TRBV12-3/TRBV12-4
J gene: TRBJ1-1
D gene: TRBD1
CDR3 protein: CASRPLGQDTEAFF

V gene: TRBV12-3/TRBV12-4
J gene: TRBJ2-1
D gene: -
CDR3 protein: CASSSATPSSYNEQFF

V gene: TRBV20-1
J gene: TRBJ2-3
D gene: TRBD2
CDR3 protein: CSARIAGGPISVSTDTQYF

V gene: TRBV5-1
J gene: TRBJ2-3
D gene: TRBD1
CDR3 protein: CASRTDRALDTQYF

V gene: TRBV10-2
J gene: TRBJ2-2
D gene: -
CDR3 protein: CASSADLDVANTGELFF

V gene: TRBV4-1
J gene: TRBJ2-7
D gene: TRBD2
CDR3 protein: CASSQEERLAGGAGYEQYF

V gene: TRBV20-1
J gene: TRBJ2-7
D gene: -
CDR3 protein: CSARDNLPRGAHYEQYF

V gene: TRBV3-1
J gene: TRBJ2-1
D gene: -
CDR3 protein: CASSQDEAYNEQFF

V gene: TRBV20-1
J gene: TRBJ2-3
D gene: -
CDR3 protein: CSAGEPNTDTQYF

V gene: TRBV5-5
J gene: TRBJ2-7
D gene: -
CDR3 protein: CASSLGTGPFYEQYF

V gene: TRBV7-3
J gene: TRBJ2-1
D gene: TRBD2
CDR3 protein: CASSFGGLAGYNEQFF

V gene: TRBV27
J gene: TRBJ2-7
D gene: -
CDR3 protein: CASSYRVRYEQYF

V gene: TRBV6-5
J gene: TRBJ2-2
D gene: TRBD1
CDR3 protein: CASSSTGANTGELFF

V gene: TRBV20-1
J gene: TRBJ2-1
D gene: TRBD2
CDR3 protein: CSAMDLAGGAEQFF

V gene: TRBV12-3/TRBV12-4
J gene: TRBJ2-1
D gene: -
CDR3 protein: CASSLPLGKPYNEQFF

V gene: TRBV2
J gene: TRBJ2-1
D gene: -
CDR3 protein: CASRDWTTYNEQFF